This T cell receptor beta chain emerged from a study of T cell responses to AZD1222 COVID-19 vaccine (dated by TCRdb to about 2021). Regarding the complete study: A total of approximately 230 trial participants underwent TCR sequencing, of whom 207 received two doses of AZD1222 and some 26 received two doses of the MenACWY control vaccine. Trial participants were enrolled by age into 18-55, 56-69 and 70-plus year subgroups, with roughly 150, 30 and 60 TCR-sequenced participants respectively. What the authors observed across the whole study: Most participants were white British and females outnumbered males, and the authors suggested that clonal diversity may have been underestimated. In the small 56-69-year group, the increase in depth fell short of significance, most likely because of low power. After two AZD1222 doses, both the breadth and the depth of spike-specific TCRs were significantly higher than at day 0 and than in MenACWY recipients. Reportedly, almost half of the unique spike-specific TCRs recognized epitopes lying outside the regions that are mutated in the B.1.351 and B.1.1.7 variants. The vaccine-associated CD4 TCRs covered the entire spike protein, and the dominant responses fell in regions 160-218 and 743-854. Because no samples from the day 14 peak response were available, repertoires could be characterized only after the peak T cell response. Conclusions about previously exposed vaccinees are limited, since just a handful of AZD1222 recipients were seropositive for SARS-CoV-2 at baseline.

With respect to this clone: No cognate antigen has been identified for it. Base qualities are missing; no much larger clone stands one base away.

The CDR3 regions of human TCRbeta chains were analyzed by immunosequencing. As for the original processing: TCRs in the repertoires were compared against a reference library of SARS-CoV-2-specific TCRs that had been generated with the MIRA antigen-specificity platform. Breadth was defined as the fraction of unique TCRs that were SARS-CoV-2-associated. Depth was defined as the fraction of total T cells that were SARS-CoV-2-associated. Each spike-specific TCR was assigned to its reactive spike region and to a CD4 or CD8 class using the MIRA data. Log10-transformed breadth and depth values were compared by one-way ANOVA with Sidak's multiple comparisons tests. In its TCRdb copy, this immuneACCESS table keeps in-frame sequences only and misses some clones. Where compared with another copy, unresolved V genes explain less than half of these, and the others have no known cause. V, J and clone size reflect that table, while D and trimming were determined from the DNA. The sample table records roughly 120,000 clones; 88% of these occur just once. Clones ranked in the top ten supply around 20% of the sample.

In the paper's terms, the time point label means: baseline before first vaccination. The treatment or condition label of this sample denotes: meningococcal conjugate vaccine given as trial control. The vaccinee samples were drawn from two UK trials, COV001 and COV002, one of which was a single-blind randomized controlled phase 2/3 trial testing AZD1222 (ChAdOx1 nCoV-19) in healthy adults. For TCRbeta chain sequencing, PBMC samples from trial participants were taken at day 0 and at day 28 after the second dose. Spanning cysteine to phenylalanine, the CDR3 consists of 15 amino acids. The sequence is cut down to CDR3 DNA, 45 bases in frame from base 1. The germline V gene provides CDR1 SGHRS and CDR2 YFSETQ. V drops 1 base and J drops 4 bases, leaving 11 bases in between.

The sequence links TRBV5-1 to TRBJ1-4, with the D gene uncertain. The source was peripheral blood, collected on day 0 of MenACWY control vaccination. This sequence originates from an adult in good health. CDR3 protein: CASSLKDGGNEKLFF. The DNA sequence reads TGCGCCAGCAGCTTGAAGGACGGAGGTAATGAAAAACTGTTTTTT. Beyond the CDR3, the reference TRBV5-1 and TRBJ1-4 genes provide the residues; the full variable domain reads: KAGVTQTPRYLIKTRGQQVTLSCSPISGHRSVSWYQQTPGQGLQFLFEYFSETQRNKGNFPGRFSGRQFSNSRSEMNVSTLELGDSALYLCASSLKDGGNEKLFFGSGTQLSVL.